These T cell receptor beta chains were read from a single sample in a study of T cell responses to AZD1222 COVID-19 vaccine. Sequenced by immunoSEQ multiplex PCR; TCRdb stores in-frame clones only, minus some. The repertoire holds roughly 140,000 clones, with approximately 90% as singletons. Material: peripheral blood, obtained 28 days after the second AZD1222 dose. Source of these receptors: an adult who received the AZD1222 COVID-19 vaccine. CDR3s include the opening cysteine and the closing phenylalanine or tryptophan. Each record gives: clone size, V gene, D gene, J gene, CDR3 DNA, CDR3 protein. A D gene is named only where the DNA matches it firmly. Size is omitted from some rows. Given values are once, few, many or a class for expanded clones.

NA	TRBV5-6	TRBD1	TRBJ1-1	TGTGCCAGCGAACTACAGGGGATGAACACTGAAGCTTTCTTT	CASELQGMNTEAFF
NA	TRBV19	NA	TRBJ1-2	TGTGCCAGTAGTACAGACAGGTTCTATGGCTACACCTTC	CASSTDRFYGYTF
once	TRBV13	TRBD1	TRBJ1-6	TGTGCCAGCAGCCCGGGACAGGCTGCAGGTTCACCCCTCCACTTT	CASSPGQAAGSPLHF
NA	TRBV28	NA	TRBJ2-7	TGTGCCAGTTTTAATAGGGGTGCGTACGAGCAGTACTTC	CASFNRGAYEQYF
NA	TRBV6-6	NA	TRBJ1-1	TGTGCCAGCAACCGGGATTTGAGGACTGAAGCTTTCTTT	CASNRDLRTEAFF
NA	TRBV2	NA	TRBJ2-7	TGTGCCACCTCACTGGGGCCCTTCTACGAGCAGTACTTC	CATSLGPFYEQYF
NA	TRBV30	TRBD1	TRBJ2-1	TGTGCCTGGATCCCAGGGGGCATGAATGAGCAGTTCTTC	CAWIPGGMNEQFF
NA	TRBV6-1	TRBD1	TRBJ1-4	TGTGCCAGCAGTGAAGCGCCAGGGGGCCGCAATGAAAAACTGTTTTTT	CASSEAPGGRNEKLFF
once	TRBV28	NA	TRBJ1-5	TGTGCCAGCAGTCAGACGGGGTATAGCAATCAGCCCCAGCATTTT	CASSQTGYSNQPQHF
NA	TRBV27	TRBD1	TRBJ2-7	TGTGCCAGCAGTTTCGGAGCCGGGACAGGGCGAGGGGAGCAGTACTTC	CASSFGAGTGRGEQYF
NA	TRBV6-5	TRBD1	TRBJ1-2	TGTGCCAGCAGTAAGGACAGGGAAGCCTATGGCTACACCTTC	CASSKDREAYGYTF
NA	TRBV6-1	NA	TRBJ1-4	TGTGCCAGCAGTGTGTTTGGGACTGGGGGGACTGAAAAACTGTTTTTT	CASSVFGTGGTEKLFF
NA	TRBV10-1	NA	TRBJ2-2	TGCGCCAGCAGTGCTCGATCCGGGGAGCTGTTTTTT	CASSARSGELFF
NA	TRBV21-1	NA	TRBJ2-3	TGTGCCAGCAGCGACCCCCCGGGACTAGCGAACACAGATACGCAGTATTTT	CASSDPPGLANTDTQYF
NA	TRBV6-5	NA	TRBJ1-1	TGTGCCAGCAGTTACGGACAGTTAAACACTGAAGCTTTCTTT	CASSYGQLNTEAFF
NA	TRBV25-1	NA	TRBJ2-2	TGTGCCAGCAGTGAATATCACCTAGGGCCCGGGGAGCTGTTTTTT	CASSEYHLGPGELFF
NA	TRBV3-1/TRBV3-2	NA	TRBJ2-7	TGTGCCAGCAGCCAGGGAGCCGGGAGCCTATACGAGCAGTACTTC	CASSQGAGSLYEQYF
few	TRBV5-4	TRBD1	TRBJ1-1	TGTGCCAGCAGCGTTCAGGGGGTGGACACTGAAGCTTTCTTT	CASSVQGVDTEAFF
NA	TRBV30	NA	TRBJ1-2	TGTGCCTGGATCAAGGGCTCGAGGGGCTACACCTTC	CAWIKGSRGYTF
NA	TRBV12-3/TRBV12-4	NA	TRBJ1-4	TGTGCCAGCAGTTTGGCCGAGAATGAAAAACTGTTTTTT	CASSLAENEKLFF
NA	TRBV7-9	NA	TRBJ1-2	TGTGCCAGCAGCTCCCCCGCAGGGCCTGAAGGCTACACCTTC	CASSSPAGPEGYTF
NA	TRBV2	TRBD2	TRBJ2-1	TGTGCCAGCAGCGTAGGGACTAGCGGGGGCAATGAGCAGTTCTTC	CASSVGTSGGNEQFF
once	TRBV21-1	NA	TRBJ1-1	TGTGCCAGCAGCAAAGGGCTGGGGTGGACTGAAGCTTTCTTT	CASSKGLGWTEAFF
NA	TRBV4-1	NA	TRBJ1-4	TGCGCCAGCAGCCAAGCCCCTTTAGGAGGGGTAGGGGAAAAACTGTTTTTT	CASSQAPLGGVGEKLFF
NA	TRBV28	TRBD1	TRBJ2-3	TGTGCCAGCAGTTTTGGACAGGGACGGCCAGATACGCAGTATTTT	CASSFGQGRPDTQYF
NA	TRBV7-9	NA	TRBJ2-3	TGTGCCAGCAGCCCCCAAGGACGTAGAAGCACAGATACGCAGTATTTT	CASSPQGRRSTDTQYF
NA	TRBV19	TRBD2	TRBJ2-1	TGTGCCAGTAGAGGGGCTAGCGGGAGGGGCTCCTACAATGAGCAGTTCTTC	CASRGASGRGSYNEQFF
NA	TRBV9	NA	TRBJ2-3	TGTGCCAGCAGCCCGCACTCGGTGGATACGCAGTATTTT	CASSPHSVDTQYF
few	TRBV18	NA	TRBJ1-1	TGTGCCAGCTCACCGGGGGGGTTGAACACTGAAGCTTTCTTT	CASSPGGLNTEAFF
NA	TRBV5-1	NA	TRBJ1-4	TGCGCCAGCAGCTTGGAACAGCCCTTGAATGAAAAACTGTTTTTT	CASSLEQPLNEKLFF
NA	TRBV2	TRBD1	TRBJ1-3	TGTGCCAGCAGGATCGCACCCAACAGGGGGAGAAACACCATATATTTT	CASRIAPNRGRNTIYF
NA	TRBV19	NA	TRBJ1-5	TGTGCCATCTCCTCGGGCCAGGATTTCGGAAATCAGCCCCAGCATTTT	CAISSGQDFGNQPQHF
once	TRBV5-1	TRBD1	TRBJ2-1	TGCGCCAGCAGCTTGTCCCCGGGACAGAGTTCCTACAATGAGCAGTTCTTC	CASSLSPGQSSYNEQFF
NA	TRBV9	TRBD1	TRBJ2-1	TGTGCCAGCAGCGTACCCCGACAGGGTGGTGGATACAATGAGCAGTTCTTC	CASSVPRQGGGYNEQFF
once	TRBV11-2	TRBD1	TRBJ2-7	TGTGCCAGCAGCTTAGCAGGGGGCCCCGGGTCCGAGCAGTACTTC	CASSLAGGPGSEQYF
NA	TRBV4-3	NA	TRBJ2-5	TGCGCCAGCAGCCTAACCGAGCGGGAGACCCAGTACTTC	CASSLTERETQYF
NA	TRBV6-5	TRBD1	TRBJ2-5	TGTGCCAGCAATGGACAGGGTAATCAGGAGACCCAGTACTTC	CASNGQGNQETQYF
NA	TRBV27	NA	TRBJ2-2	TGTGCCAGCAGTACAAACACCGGGGAGCTGTTTTTT	CASSTNTGELFF
NA	TRBV7-8	NA	TRBJ1-1	TGTGCCAGCAGCTTAGGAGCCGCGGCACTCACTGAAGCTTTCTTT	CASSLGAAALTEAFF
NA	TRBV6-5	TRBD1	TRBJ2-7	TGTGCCACCCGAACAGGGGGCGCTTTCAACGAGCAGTACTTC	CATRTGGAFNEQYF
NA	TRBV6-6	TRBD2	TRBJ2-2	TGTGCCAGCAGTCCGACTAGCGTGAACACCGGGGAGCTGTTTTTT	CASSPTSVNTGELFF
NA	TRBV19	TRBD1	TRBJ1-2	TGTGCCGCGTCAACAGGGGTTAACTATGGCTACACCTTC	CAASTGVNYGYTF
NA	TRBV19	TRBD2	TRBJ2-7	TGTGCCAGTAGCTGGACTAGCGGGTACGAGCAGTACTTC	CASSWTSGYEQYF